The 15 T cell receptor beta chains below all came from one sample that was sequenced in a study of a mutant IDH1 vaccine in newly diagnosed glioma. Produced via immunoSEQ multiplex PCR; TCRdb's table is partial and in-frame only. The sample shows fewer than 45,000 clones, around 76% of them seen only once. Time point indicated: week 23, last vaccination. Doses consisted of 300 ug of mutant IDH1 20-mer peptide each, paired with topical imiquimod. Antigen specificity for these receptors is unknown. The material sequenced was PBMCs, taken from a glioma patient whose treatment included an IDH1 peptide vaccine. The source is a woman aged 40 to 55 with glioma. Some clones in this sample may be carry-over from other donors' samples.

Regarding this clone: No conserved phenylalanine or tryptophan is present at the end of the CDR3, so a read error is the likely explanation. The limits of the CDR3 on the DNA are not certain, so only TCRdb's listed CDR3 is given. The chain recombines TRBV21-1 with TRBJ1-1; no DNA check was done on the table's D call, TRBD1. TRBV21-1 is a documented pseudogene. The CDR3 contains 9 residues when both ends are counted. CDR3 region: CASTPDRRR.

The chain carries TRBV7-9 and TRBJ1-1; D is possibly TRBD1 (5 bases). The V gene's germline CDR1 is SEHNR and CDR2 FQNEAQ (reference sequence). The V gene lost 8 bases and the J gene lost 6 bases, with 13 bases spanning the gap. CDR3 length equals 12 residues. The CDR3 sequence: CASRPGIPEAFF. In DNA form, the CDR3 reads TGTGCCAGCCGACCAGGGATCCCTGAAGCTTTCTTT.

V is TRBV6-5 and J is TRBJ2-7; possibly TRBD1 or TRBD2 for D (5 bases each). The CDR3 runs to 13 residues. The germline CDR1 and CDR2 sequences are MNHEY and SVGAGI. The ends were cut back, 2 bases at V and 3 bases at J, with 8 bases in the middle. The CDR3 coding sequence is TGTGCCAGCAGTTACCGGGGCCTCTACGAGCAGTACTTC. Translated, it gives CASSYRGLYEQYF.

The chain couples TRBV30 to TRBJ2-7, with D possibly matching TRBD1 (7 bases). The CDR3 loop spans 15 amino acids. V lost 0 bases to trimming and J lost 3 bases, with 15 bases between them. CDR1 and CDR2 from the germline V gene are GTSNPN and SVGIG (reference sequence). CDR3 in amino acids: CAWSVGGTEFYEQYF. The CDR3 bases are TGTGCCTGGAGTGTAGGGGGGACAGAATTCTACGAGCAGTACTTC.

The chain combines TRBV4-3 with TRBJ1-4; D gene ambiguous. Trimming cost V 1 base and J 5 bases, with 11 bases left between them. CDR3 length: 15 residues. CDR1 is LGHNA, CDR2 YSLEER, per germline. The CDR3 DNA sequence: TGCGCCAGCAGCCAAGCTCCGGACGGGAATGAAAAACTGTTTTTT. As protein: CASSQAPDGNEKLFF.

The V and J genes are TRBV5-1 and TRBJ2-5; possibly TRBD2 for D (5 bases). Germline V lookup: CDR1 SGHRS, CDR2 YFSETQ. The V and J ends lost 4 bases and 4 bases respectively, with 11 bases between them. The CDR3 spans 13 residues. The DNA of the CDR3 is TGCGCCAGCAGCGGCGGAGGCCCAGAGACCCAGTACTTC. It is translated as CASSGGGPETQYF.

The J gene is TRBJ1-2, the V gene TRBV6-5, with TRBD1 as a possible D gene (6 bases). CDR3 length: 14 residues. V shed 6 bases and J shed 4 bases, with 15 bases lying between them. CDR1 and CDR2 from the germline V gene are MNHEY and SVGAGI. The CDR3, as DNA: TGTGCCAGCAGCAAGACAGGACAGCCCTATGGCTACACCTTC. Protein product: CASSKTGQPYGYTF.

The sample holds a few counts of this clone. The gene calls are TRBV28 and TRBJ1-1; 9 positions match TRBD1. This CDR3 is 15 amino acids long. Germline CDR1 reads MDHEN; CDR2 reads SYDVKM. The ends lost 11 bases at V and 6 bases at J; junction bases unmatched: 16. CDR3 DNA: TGTGCCGCCAGCGGGGGACAGGGCGGAGGAGCTGAAGCTTTCTTT. Translation: CAASGGQGGGAEAFF.

The chain recombines TRBV27 with TRBJ2-5, with D perhaps TRBD1 (7 bases). The germline V and J ends were trimmed by 10 bases and 4 bases, with 16 bases remaining between them. Germline values: CDR1 MNHEY, CDR2 SMNVEV (reference sequence). The CDR3 is made up of 13 amino acids. The CDR3 protein is CATGRGVTETQYF. In DNA form, the CDR3 reads TGTGCCACCGGCAGGGGGGTTACAGAGACCCAGTACTTC.

V usage is TRBV2 and J usage is TRBJ1-4; TRBD1 aligns across 9 bases. Germline V gives CDR1 SNHLY, CDR2 FYNNEI. This CDR3 has 16 residues. The J segment lost 12 bases and the V segment lost 6 bases, leaving 17 bases of the junction unmatched. The chain's CDR3 is CASSQSTPGQGFELFF. CDR3 nucleotides: TGTGCCAGCAGCCAATCTACGCCGGGACAGGGATTCGAACTGTTTTTT.

This chain joins TRBV14 and TRBJ2-5, with 8 bases aligning to TRBD1. Gene TRBJ2-7 matches the end of the DNA better, so the J call may be wrong. This CDR3 is built from 14 residues. The germline V gene has CDR1 SGHDN and CDR2 FVKESK. The CDR3 sequence is CASSQGTGNYEQYF. CDR3 nucleotides: TGTGCCAGCAGCCAAGGGACAGGGAACTACGAGCAGTACTTC.

This clone was observed once. This chain joins TRBV7-2 and TRBJ2-4; TRBD1 or TRBD2 may be the D gene (5 bases each). Trimming shortened V by 5 bases and J by 8 bases, and 19 bases separated the two germline ends. Germline CDR1 reads SGHTA; CDR2 reads FQGNSA. CDR3 length equals 15 residues. The CDR3 DNA reads as TGTGCCAGCAGCCTAGGACGAGGGCGCAGGGACATTCAGTACTTC. Amino acid sequence: CASSLGRGRRDIQYF.

The chain couples TRBV9 to TRBJ2-3, with D possibly TRBD2 on 7 matching bases. Trimming stripped 4 bases from V and 5 bases from J, with 17 bases between. The CDR3 totals 15 residues. CDR1 and CDR2 (germline): SGDLS, YYNGEE. The CDR3 sequence: CASSRGAGDLDTQYF. CDR3 in DNA: TGTGCCAGCAGCCGGGGGGCGGGAGATTTAGATACGCAGTATTTT.

This clone is a singleton in its sample. The chain uses TRBV19 and TRBJ1-1, with D possibly matching TRBD1 (6 bases). CDR1 LNHDA and CDR2 SQIVND come from the germline V gene (reference sequence). The CDR3 contains 15 residues. V shed 3 bases and J shed 2 bases, with 13 bases lying between them. CDR3 DNA sequence: TGTGCCAGTAGTATGGGCGAGGGGGTAAACACTGAAGCTTTCTTT. Translating it yields CASSMGEGVNTEAFF.

The chain is built from TRBV14 and TRBJ1-1; maybe TRBD1 (5 bases). The V gene's germline CDR1 is SGHDN and CDR2 FVKESK. There are 15 residues in the CDR3. Trimming removed 0 bases at V and 6 bases at J, with 14 bases between. CDR3 bases: TGTGCCAGCAGCCAAGATCTTCCAGGGAGAGCTGAAGCTTTCTTT. As protein: CASSQDLPGRAEAFF.